The clone carrying this TCR beta chain occurred many times. The sample is drawn from a study of T cells in Graves' hyperthyroidism and ophthalmopathy. The V and J ends lost 2 bases and 8 bases respectively, with 10 bases between them. This CDR3 spans 13 amino acids. TCR beta CDR3 region amplification was performed from RNA transcripts. HTBI primers drove first-round RT-PCR of the TCR CDR3. Each CDR3 protein is one row after TCRdb ran MiXCR on the multiplex PCR reads. Here the sample spans under 350,000 distinct CDR3 sequences, over 15% being singletons. This chain joins TRBV12-3 or TRBV12-4 and TRBJ2-1; D is undetermined. The origin of this receptor is a woman aged 60-75 years with Graves' ophthalmopathy. Sequenced: blood. The CDR3 sequence is CASSLNRGYEQFF. The CDR3 region has the DNA TGTGCCAGCAGTTTAAACAGAGGCTATGAGCAGTTCTTC.